These 32 T cell receptor beta chains originate from one sample sequenced in a study of T cells in Graves' hyperthyroidism and ophthalmopathy. Using RNA transcripts as the source, TCR beta CDR3 regions were amplified. First-round RT-PCR targeting the TCR CDR3 was performed with the HTBI primer set. One entry per CDR3 protein, called by TCRdb with MiXCR from the multiplex PCR reads. Among almost 600,000 distinct CDR3 sequences listed, roughly 46% were seen once. The sequencing sample was made of peripheral blood or thyroid tissue (not recorded which). The receptors were sampled from a woman aged 18 to 35 with Graves' hyperthyroidism.

In this sample, this clonotype turned up many times. J is TRBJ1-1 and V is TRBV11-3, with TRBD1 identical over 9 bases. Germline trimming cut 5 bases from V and 3 bases from J; bases unmatched to any gene: 4. This CDR3 contains 14 residues. The V gene's germline CDR1 is SGHNT and CDR2 YENEEA. DNA for the CDR3: TGTGCCAGCAGCGCACAGGGGGCTGACACTGAAGCTTTCTTT. It encodes CASSAQGADTEAFF.

This clonotype was recorded at least ten times. The chain joins TRBV12-5 to TRBJ2-5; D may be TRBD1 (5 bases). The CDR3 runs to 13 residues. In germline, CDR1 is LGHNT, CDR2 FRNRAP. Trimming removed 2 bases from V and 4 bases from J, with 8 bases in between. The CDR3 is CASGLPTGETQYF. For the CDR3, the DNA is TGTGCTAGTGGTTTGCCAACAGGAGAGACCCAGTACTTC.

The J gene is TRBJ2-7, the V gene TRBV7-6, with D perhaps matching TRBD1 or TRBD2 (5 bases each). Germline assignment: CDR1 SGHVS and CDR2 FNYEAQ. This CDR3 contains 17 residues. Trimming left V 5 bases short and J 3 bases short, with 23 bases between. The CDR3 nucleotides read TGTGCCAGCAGCACCATCAGAGTGGGACGTTCTGTCTACGAGCAGTACTTC. It codes for CASSTIRVGRSVYEQYF.

This clonotype was detected ten times or more. This chain connects TRBV2 to TRBJ1-6; D is uncertain. CDR1 and CDR2 from the germline V gene are SNHLY and FYNNEI. V shed 7 bases and J shed 7 bases, with 11 bases lying between them. The CDR3 sequence is 13 residues long. In DNA, the CDR3 is TGTGCCAGCATGGGGAGGTACAATTCACCCCTCCACTTT. Translating it yields CASMGRYNSPLHF.

The rearrangement uses TRBV11-2 and TRBJ2-2; 13 bases fit TRBD2. Germline CDR1 SGHAT, CDR2 FQNNGV. The CDR3 has 17 amino acids. V gave up 5 bases and J gave up 1 base; unmatched junction bases: 4. CDR3 nucleotides: TGTGCCAGCAGCCCAACTAGCGGGAGGGAGAACACCGGGGAGCTGTTTTTT. It codes for CASSPTSGRENTGELFF.

The chain has TRBV29-1 and TRBJ2-7; D gene unclear. The CDR3 extends over 13 amino acids. Germline lookup yields CDR1 SQVTM and CDR2 ANQGSEA. Deletions cut 4 bases from V and 2 bases from J, with 12 bases between. The CDR3 nucleotides are TGCAGCGTTGCAGCGCCTACCACCTACGAGCAGTACTTC. Protein sequence: CSVAAPTTYEQYF.

About this clonotype itself: Being one base from a much bigger clone, this may be a read error. The rearrangement joins TRBV12-5 to TRBJ2-7; D is perhaps TRBD1 or TRBD2 (5 bases each). Trimming took off 5 bases at V and 4 bases at J, with 15 bases between the two ends. Germline V gene lookup returns CDR1 LGHNT and CDR2 FRNRAP. The CDR3 contains 14 residues. This CDR3 is CASGPQGDWYEQYF. CDR3 in DNA: TGTGCTAGTGGTCCCCAGGGAGATTGGTACGAGCAGTACTTC.

CDR3 amino acids: CSVVGLYNEQYF. The CDR3 DNA reads TGCAGCGTTGTCGGACTCTACAATGAGCAGTACTTC. The V call is TRBV29-1, the J call TRBJ2-7; maybe TRBD2 (5 bases). This CDR3 contains 12 residues. CDR1 is SQVTM and CDR2 is ANQGSEA in the germline V gene. Trimming shortened V by 4 bases and J by 7 bases, and 14 bases separated the two germline ends.

This clonotype was seen a single time. The gene calls are TRBV7-6 and TRBJ2-7; D possibly corresponds to TRBD2 (5 bases). The CDR3 length is 11 residues. V lost 5 bases to trimming and J lost 6 bases, with 8 bases between them. The germline V gene has CDR1 SGHVS and CDR2 FNYEAQ. CDR3 sequence reads: CASSPGIEQYF. DNA for the CDR3: TGTGCCAGCAGCCCGGGAATCGAGCAGTACTTC.

At least ten counts were recorded for this clonotype. The CDR3 sequence: CAISESREETQYF. The DNA of the CDR3 is TGTGCCATCAGTGAGTCTAGGGAAGAGACCCAGTACTTC. The rearrangement links TRBV10-3 to TRBJ2-5; D unclear. The CDR3 totals 13 residues. V was pared by 0 bases and J by 3 bases, with 5 bases between. Germline lookup yields CDR1 ENHRY and CDR2 SYGVKD.

V gene TRBV20-1 combines with J gene TRBJ2-7; 9 bases match TRBD2. CDR1 DFQATT and CDR2 SNEGSKA come from the germline V gene (reference sequence). The CDR3 is 16 residues long. V trimming: 7 bases; J trimming: 3 bases; junction bases outside the gene matches: 16. The CDR3 coding sequence is TGCAGTGTAAGAGATCTCGTCGAGACTAGCGGCTACGAGCAGTACTTC. Translating it yields CSVRDLVETSGYEQYF.

The chain is built from TRBV7-6 and TRBJ2-7, with 7 positions matching TRBD1. V gave up 1 base and J gave up 4 bases; unmatched junction bases: 4. The CDR3 is made up of 14 amino acids. Looked up from germline, CDR1 is SGHVS and CDR2 is FNYEAQ. CDR3 DNA: TGTGCCAGCAGCTTAGTACAGGGGTATTACGAGCAGTACTTC. Amino acid sequence: CASSLVQGYYEQYF.

V is TRBV20-1 and J is TRBJ1-1; D ambiguous. Germline assignment: CDR1 DFQATT and CDR2 SNEGSKA (reference sequence). This CDR3 region has 14 residues. Trimming removed 6 bases from V and 4 bases from J, with 18 bases in between. The CDR3 DNA reads TGCAGTGCCCCGAGCCCTAGCGGGAGCACTGAAGCTTTCTTT. This codes for CSAPSPSGSTEAFF.

A single count supports this clonotype. The chain combines TRBV11-1 with TRBJ1-6; 10 nucleotides line up with TRBD1. Germline lookup yields CDR1 SGHAT and CDR2 FQDESV (reference sequence). The V and J ends lost 2 bases and 7 bases, in that order; junction bases with no gene match: 11. The CDR3 length is 18 residues. CDR3 DNA sequence: TGTGCCAGCAGCTTATTCCCACGGGTGACAGGGGGCAATTCACCCCTCCACTTT. Encoded protein: CASSLFPRVTGGNSPLHF.

The sample holds many counts of this clonotype. CDR3 bases: TGTGCCAGCAGTTTTAATGGCTACGAGCAGTACTTC. It translates to CASSFNGYEQYF. V gene TRBV27 combines with J gene TRBJ2-7; no definite D call. The CDR3 spans 12 residues. Germline assignment: CDR1 MNHEY and CDR2 SMNVEV (reference sequence). The V and J ends lost 3 bases and 3 bases respectively, with 6 bases between them.

The chain has TRBV25-1 and TRBJ1-2; 10 nucleotides agree with TRBD1. This CDR3 spans 14 amino acids. Germline-derived CDR1 and CDR2 are MGHDK and SYGVNS. Trimming removed 6 bases from V and 4 bases from J; junction bases left unmatched: 5. Here the CDR3 DNA reads TGTGCCAGCAGGGGAAGGACAGGGGGCTATGGCTACACCTTC. Encoded protein: CASRGRTGGYGYTF.

This clonotype was recorded at least ten times. This chain links TRBV5-5 with TRBJ1-4; no reliable D call. Trimming took 0 bases from V and 0 from J, leaving 9 bases between them. The length of the CDR3 is 16 residues. Germline CDR1 and CDR2: SGHKS and YYEKEE (reference sequence). In DNA form, the CDR3 reads TGTGCCAGCAGCTTGGTATTTGCCGCAACTAATGAAAAACTGTTTTTT. Its protein product is CASSLVFAATNEKLFF.

By share, this clonotype ranks as medium-sized. The V and J genes are TRBV10-3 and TRBJ1-6, with unresolved D. V was shortened by 3 bases and J by 7 bases, with 4 bases between the two germline ends. The germline V gene encodes CDR1 ENHRY and CDR2 SYGVKD. This CDR3 region has 12 residues. CDR3 sequence: CAISEGNSPLHF. The CDR3 DNA sequence: TGTGCCATCAGTGAAGGGAATTCACCCCTCCACTTT.

In regard to this clonotype: Being one base from a much bigger clone, this may be a read error. The chain joins TRBV7-2 to TRBJ1-2; D is possibly TRBD1 (5 bases). CDR1 is SGHTA and CDR2 is FQGNSA in the germline V gene. This CDR3 has 14 amino acids. This CDR3 is CASSQARDGYDYTF. The CDR3 DNA is TGCGCCAGCAGCCAAGCGCGGGACGGCTATGACTACACCTTC.

The table lists this clonotype with many counts. The V call is TRBV24-1, the J call TRBJ1-5; 9 bases agree with TRBD1. Trimming at V came to 4 bases and at J to 7 bases, leaving 4 bases not matched to a gene. The germline V gene has CDR1 KGHDR and CDR2 SFDVKD. This CDR3 has 14 residues. CDR3 region: CATSEGDRVQPQHF. The CDR3 DNA reads TGTGCCACCAGTGAAGGGGACAGGGTACAGCCCCAGCATTTT.

The chain combines TRBV7-9 with TRBJ2-1; 12 positions match TRBD2. The J call is uncertain, as TRBJ2-7 better fits the DNA end. CDR3 length: 18 amino acids. Per the germline V gene, CDR1 is SEHNR and CDR2 is FQNEAQ (reference sequence). CDR3 bases: TGTGCCAGCAGCGGAACTAGCGGGAGGAGGGTGGTGTACAATGAGCAGTACTTC. It translates to CASSGTSGRRVVYNEQYF.

This clonotype was recorded a few times. J is TRBJ2-3 and V is TRBV2, with 7 bases fitting TRBD2. Germline CDR1 reads SNHLY; CDR2 reads FYNNEI. J lost 2 bases, V lost 7 bases, and 9 bases had no gene match. The length of the CDR3 is 15 residues. The CDR3 region is CASNQAGVDTDTQYF. The CDR3 DNA is TGTGCCAGCAACCAGGCGGGAGTTGACACAGATACGCAGTATTTT.

As concerns this clonotype: This clone may be a read error of a much larger clone one base away. This sequence joins TRBV9 and TRBJ1-5; 8 nucleotides agree with TRBD1. With V trimmed by 6 bases and J by 7 bases, 9 bases remained unmatched. Germline CDR1 SGDLS, CDR2 YYNGEE. CDR3 size: 14 residues. The CDR3 region is CASNQQGGRQPQHF. CDR3 DNA sequence: TGTGCCAGCAACCAACAGGGGGGCAGGCAGCCCCAGCATTTT.

This clonotype showed up many times. The chain carries TRBV19 and TRBJ1-1; TRBD1 might be the D (5 bases). The CDR3 consists of 15 residues. CDR1 LNHDA and CDR2 SQIVND come from the germline V gene (reference sequence). V lost 5 bases to trimming and J lost 1 base, with 14 bases between them. CDR3 sequence reads: CASSPLGETNTEAFF. CDR3 DNA: TGTGCCAGTAGTCCCCTGGGGGAAACGAACACTGAAGCTTTCTTT.

There are many counts of this clonotype. V and J are TRBV4-3 and TRBJ2-7, with a tentative D call TRBD2 (5 bases). The CDR3 sequence is 16 residues long. Germline V gene sequence: CDR1 LGHNA, CDR2 YSLEER. V gave up 3 bases and J gave up 7 bases, with 22 bases separating them. CDR3 residues: CASSHAERSRVTEQYF. Written as DNA, the CDR3 is TGCGCCAGCAGCCATGCGGAGAGGTCGCGGGTTACTGAGCAGTACTTC.

This clonotype showed up many times. The chain is built from TRBV15 and TRBJ2-2, with D unclear. The CDR3 loop spans 14 amino acids. Germline assignment: CDR1 LNHNV and CDR2 YYDKDF (reference sequence). Trimming cost V 0 bases and J 13 bases, with 15 bases left between them. CDR3 residues: CATSRDNWERGLFF. In DNA form, the CDR3 reads TGTGCCACCAGCAGAGATAACTGGGAACGCGGGCTGTTTTTT.

This clonotype was found once. The rearrangement joins TRBV7-9 to TRBJ2-7; D ambiguous. The germline CDR1 and CDR2 sequences are SEHNR and FQNEAQ (reference sequence). V was trimmed by 6 bases and J by 3 bases, leaving 21 bases between them. The CDR3 extends over 16 amino acids. The chain's CDR3 is CASRQEFGGLIYEQYF. The CDR3 bases are TGTGCCAGCAGGCAAGAGTTCGGCGGTTTGATCTACGAGCAGTACTTC.

This clonotype was seen at least ten times. The genes are TRBV5-6 and TRBJ1-1; no reliable D call. The V end was cut by 3 bases, the J end by 1 base, with 16 bases between. The CDR3 is 16 residues long. Germline CDR1 is SGHDT and CDR2 is YYEEEE. The DNA of the CDR3 is TGTGCCAGCAGCTCGCCTACAGATAACAAGAACACTGAAGCTTTCTTT. Its translation: CASSSPTDNKNTEAFF.

Worth noting for this clonotype: An end of the junction differs from the germline gene, which may be a read error. The V gene is TRBV7-9, the J gene TRBJ2-5, with 10 bases fitting TRBD2. Germline CDR1 SEHNR, CDR2 FQNEAQ (reference sequence). This CDR3 is 16 amino acids long. The CDR3 spells CASSPRLAGVWETQYF. The CDR3 DNA is TGCGCCAGCAGCCCTCGTCTAGCGGGAGTATGGGAGACCCAGTACTTC. Variable domain in full (rest from reference TRBV7-9 and TRBJ2-5): DTGVSQNPRHKITKRGQNVTFRCDPISEHNRLYWYRQTLGQGPEFLTYFQNEAQLEKSRLLSDRFSAERPKGSFSTLEIQRTEQGDSAMYLCASSPRLAGVWETQYFGPGTRLLVL.

The chain combines TRBV6-6 with TRBJ2-5; 7 bases match TRBD1. Germline V gene data show CDR1 as MNHNY and CDR2 as SVGAGI (reference sequence). The V gene end was trimmed by 6 bases and the J gene end by 1 base; junction bases not matched to a gene: 5. This CDR3 comprises 14 residues. CDR3 nucleotide sequence: TGTGCCAGCAGAAACAGGGGAACCCAAGAGACCCAGTACTTC. Translation: CASRNRGTQETQYF.

The chain joins TRBV29-1 to TRBJ1-5, with D possibly being TRBD1 (6 bases). The CDR3 covers 13 residues. With 7 bases removed from V and 6 bases from J, the gap between germline ends came to 16 bases. From germline, CDR1 is SQVTM and CDR2 ANQGSEA. As DNA, the CDR3 is TGCAGCGCTAAACAGGGTATGGGTCAGCCCCAGCATTTT. Translation: CSAKQGMGQPQHF.

Many counts were recorded for this clonotype. The chain has TRBV9 and TRBJ1-2, with 7 bases aligning to TRBD1. Germline CDR1 is SGDLS and CDR2 is YYNGEE. The ends lost 7 bases at V and 4 bases at J; junction bases unmatched: 4. The CDR3 runs to 12 residues. The CDR3, as DNA: TGTGCCAGCGGCCGGGACAGCTATGGCTACACCTTC. This translates into CASGRDSYGYTF. Filled out from reference TRBV9 and TRBJ1-2, the complete variable domain reads DSGVTQTPKHLITATGQRVTLRCSPRSGDLSVYWYQQSLDQGLQFLIQYYNGEERAKGNILERFSAQQFPDLHSELNLSSLELGDSALYFCASGRDSYGYTFGSGTRLTVV.